These 7 T cell receptor beta chains came from one sample sequenced in a study of beta chain bispecific antibodies for T cell cancers. Overall study findings and caveats: Most targeted TRBV signal came from the leukemia cell line cells, not normal T cells.

These receptors' antigens are unknown. TCRdb redid the calling of the 5' RACE reads with MiXCR, one entry per CDR3 protein. This sample carries just over 20,000 distinct CDR3 sequences, approximately 2.6% of them seen once, and the ten largest clones take about 30%. Expansion lasted roughly three days, with either anti-CD3 antibody OKT3 or CD3/CD28 beads. What was sequenced was healthy donor T cells cultured with leukemia cells. The receptors stem from a human donor in good health. Some clones in this sample may be carry-over from other donors' samples.

This clonotype was seen at least ten times. The chain recombines TRBV18 with TRBJ2-7; perhaps TRBD2 as D (5 bases). Germline loops: CDR1 KGHSH, CDR2 LQKENI. V lost 4 bases and J lost 7, with 11 bases in between. The length of the CDR3 is 12 residues. CDR3 DNA sequence: TGTGCCAGCTCACAAGAAGGGAGAGAGCAGTACTTC. This sequence encodes CASSQEGREQYF.

This clonotype was detected many times. V gene TRBV10-3 combines with J gene TRBJ2-7, with D hard to call. Germline V gene lookup returns CDR1 ENHRY and CDR2 SYGVKD. This CDR3 comprises 15 residues. The germline V and J ends were trimmed by 4 bases and 6 bases, with 19 bases remaining between them. The CDR3: CAISGHMEGFFEQYF. The DNA of the CDR3 is TGTGCCATCAGTGGTCACATGGAAGGTTTTTTCGAGCAGTACTTC.

This clonotype was picked up many times. The V gene is TRBV6-2 or TRBV6-3, the J gene TRBJ2-6; tentatively, D is TRBD2 (6 bases). The CDR3 is 18 amino acids. Germline lookup yields CDR1 MNHEY and CDR2 SVGEGT. V dropped 5 bases and J dropped 0 bases, with 17 bases sitting between them. This CDR3 reads CASSRNQGLTSGANVLTF. The DNA of the CDR3 is TGTGCCAGCAGTCGCAACCAGGGACTGACCTCTGGGGCCAACGTCCTGACTTTC.

This clonotype was seen ten or more times. The J gene is TRBJ1-1, the V gene TRBV7-8; possibly TRBD1 for D (6 bases). CDR1 and CDR2 (germline): SGHVS, FQNEAQ. The CDR3 spans 16 residues. V dropped 5 bases and J dropped 3 bases, with 19 bases sitting between them. For the CDR3, the DNA is TGTGCCAGCAGCACCCCCCGGGGGGCGATGGACACTGAAGCTTTCTTT. Protein sequence: CASSTPRGAMDTEAFF.

This rearrangement joins TRBV30 to TRBJ1-2; D is perhaps TRBD1 (6 bases). The V end was cut by 5 bases, the J end by 8 bases, with 24 bases between. Germline V CDR1 and CDR2: GTSNPN, SVGIG (reference sequence). The CDR3 totals 15 residues. CDR3 bases: TGTGCCTGGGATCACTCGCTGGACAGCATTACGGGCTACACCTTC. It translates to CAWDHSLDSITGYTF.

This clonotype was seen a handful of times. The rearrangement uses TRBV5-4 and TRBJ2-1; D is uncertain. The CDR3 loop spans 13 amino acids. CDR1 and CDR2 from the germline V gene are SGHNT and YYREEE (reference sequence). V lost 5 bases to trimming and J lost 7 bases, with 13 bases between them. The CDR3 protein is CASSYSQANEQFF. CDR3 nucleotides: TGTGCCAGCAGTTACTCCCAGGCAAATGAGCAGTTCTTC.

This clonotype is classed as medium-sized (0.01 to 0.1%). The CDR3 loop is CASSDSHNEQFF. The DNA for the CDR3 is TGTGCCAGCTCGGACAGCCACAATGAGCAGTTCTTC. This chain uses TRBV12-3 or TRBV12-4 with TRBJ2-1; TRBD1 might be the D (6 bases). Trimming took 8 bases from V and 5 from J, leaving 10 bases between them. This CDR3 has 12 residues.